Shown below are 3 T cell receptor beta chains from a single sample sequenced in a study of T cell repertoires in cytomegalovirus infection. Which antigens these TCRs recognize remains unknown. A single record per CDR3 protein comes from TCRdb applying MiXCR to the reads. This table holds 400,000 to 600,000 distinct CDR3 sequences, 42% found once. The input for sequencing was cultured PBMCs, taken from culture after CMV antigen stimulation. All receptors derive from a human donor in good health (CMV status not recorded). Some clones in this sample may be carry-over from other donors' samples.

The V and J genes are TRBV2 and TRBJ1-6, with 9 bases identical to TRBD1. The CDR3 length is 13 residues. Germline V gives CDR1 SNHLY, CDR2 FYNNEI. The J segment lost 9 bases and the V segment lost 7 bases, leaving 4 bases of the junction unmatched. The CDR3 nucleotides read TGTGCCAGCATGGGACAGGGAGGTTCACCCCTCCACTTT. Encoded protein: CASMGQGGSPLHF.

The rearrangement joins TRBV6-5 to TRBJ2-3, with 8 bases aligning to TRBD2. The CDR3 contains 14 residues. Trimming at V came to 6 bases and at J to 10 bases, leaving 12 bases not matched to a gene. Per germline, CDR1 MNHEY and CDR2 SVGAGI. In DNA form, the CDR3 reads TGTGCCAGCAGGAACTCGGGGGGGCCAGGGGCGCAGTATTTT. This sequence encodes CASRNSGGPGAQYF.

This clonotype was observed at least ten times. The chain is built from TRBV7-2 and TRBJ1-2; a weak D match, TRBD1 (6 bases). In germline, CDR1 is SGHTA, CDR2 FQGNSA. V lost 5 bases, J lost 7 bases, and 17 bases lay in between. The CDR3 length is 14 residues. The CDR3 here is CASSPRQALTGYTF. CDR3 bases: TGTGCCAGCAGCCCTCGACAGGCCCTGACTGGCTACACCTTC.